Below are 26 T cell receptor beta chains sequenced from a single sample in a study of beta chain features in type 1 diabetes. Findings and limits, study-wide: In all four CD4+ subsets, TCRB CDR3 length was significantly, moderately reduced in type 1 diabetes.

Antigens of these TCRs are unknown. Since all of the isolated RNA was reverse transcribed, expressed TCRB transcripts were what got sequenced. The repertoire was sequenced with immunoSEQ multiplex PCR; TCRdb's copy has only in-frame clones and lacks some. The sample holds some 370,000 clones, about 10% seen once. The specimen sequenced was central memory CD4+ T cells from blood. The receptors here all came from a man aged 25 to 40 with type 1 diabetes.

The V call is TRBV5-6, the J call TRBJ2-5, with D hard to call. In germline, CDR1 is SGHDT, CDR2 YYEEEE. This CDR3 is built from 13 residues. Between the trimmed V and J ends, which lost 4 bases and 4 bases, there was a span of 11 bases. The CDR3 region is CASSPSGRETQYF. In DNA form, the CDR3 reads TGTGCCAGCAGCCCTAGTGGTAGAGAGACCCAGTACTTC.

The chain combines TRBV5-1 with TRBJ2-5; 8 positions match TRBD1. The CDR3 has 14 amino acids. Unmatched junction bases numbered 7, after V lost 3 bases and J lost 6 bases. Germline V gene sequence: CDR1 SGHRS, CDR2 YFSETQ. The CDR3, as DNA: TGCGCCAGCAGCTCCACAGGGGGAACGCAGACCCAGTACTTC. The encoded protein is CASSSTGGTQTQYF. Variable domain in full (rest from reference TRBV5-1 and TRBJ2-5): KAGVTQTPRYLIKTRGQQVTLSCSPISGHRSVSWYQQTPGQGLQFLFEYFSETQRNKGNFPGRFSGRQFSNSRSEMNVSTLELGDSALYLCASSSTGGTQTQYFGPGTRLLVL.

This clone was counted a few times. The J gene is TRBJ1-2, the V gene TRBV27; D is possibly TRBD1 (6 bases). CDR3 length: 13 residues. V shed 3 bases and J shed 5 bases, with 10 bases lying between them. Germline V gene sequence: CDR1 MNHEY, CDR2 SMNVEV (reference sequence). In DNA form, the CDR3 reads TGTGCCAGCAGTTTGGTCAGGGGATATGGCTACACCTTC. Its protein product is CASSLVRGYGYTF.

The chain employs TRBV5-4 and TRBJ2-5; TRBD2 matches at 7 bases. TRBJ2-7 explains the end of the DNA better; the J call may be wrong. The CDR3 is 14 residues long. Germline lookup yields CDR1 SGHNT and CDR2 YYREEE (reference sequence). The CDR3 DNA reads as TGTGCCAGCAGCTCGGGGGGTTCCTGGTACGAGCAGTACTTC. Its translation: CASSSGGSWYEQYF.

The chain uses TRBV2 and TRBJ2-7, with TRBD1 matching 7 bases. Germline CDR1 SNHLY, CDR2 FYNNEI. V gave up 4 bases and J gave up 10 bases; unmatched junction bases: 7. The CDR3 contains 12 residues. As DNA, the CDR3 is TGTGCCAGCAGTGCCGACAGGGAACAACAGTACTTC. Residues: CASSADREQQYF.

This chain connects TRBV9 to TRBJ1-1, with a possible D match to TRBD1 (5 bases). Per germline, CDR1 SGDLS and CDR2 YYNGEE. This CDR3 region has 14 residues. Trimming left V 3 bases short and J 2 bases short, with 11 bases between. The CDR3 region is CASSAGPTNTEAFF. DNA of the CDR3: TGTGCCAGCAGCGCGGGACCGACAAACACTGAAGCTTTCTTT.

This clone has more than one count but fewer than ten. A far larger clone is only one base removed, so a read error is likely. This specimen includes other DNA sequences encoding the same CDR3. The chain combines TRBV5-4 with TRBJ2-3; D gene uncertain. The CDR3 is 12 residues long. CDR1 is SGHNT, CDR2 YYREEE, per germline (reference sequence). Trimming removed 2 bases from V and 2 bases from J, with 3 bases in between. Here the CDR3 reads CASSFATDTQYF. DNA for the CDR3: TGTGCCAGCAGCTTCGCCACAGATACGCAGTATTTT.

This rearrangement joins TRBV19 to TRBJ1-2; D is perhaps TRBD1 (5 bases). V lost 9 bases, J lost 3 bases, and 17 bases lay in between. The CDR3 contains 14 residues. Per the germline V gene, CDR1 is LNHDA and CDR2 is SQIVND (reference sequence). DNA for the CDR3: TGTGCCAGCGCTATTCTCGGGGGATACTATGGCTACACCTTC. This translates into CASAILGGYYGYTF.

This clone was observed a few times. This sample also contains other DNA sequences that code for the same CDR3. The chain is built from TRBV7-2 and TRBJ2-5; no clear D. The germline V and J ends were trimmed by 2 bases and 5 bases, with 3 bases remaining between them. The CDR3 loop spans 11 amino acids. CDR1 and CDR2 (germline): SGHTA, FQGNSA. This CDR3 reads CASSLQETQYF. The CDR3 region has the DNA TGTGCCAGCAGCTTACAGGAGACCCAGTACTTC.

In this sample, this clone turned up a few times. The gene calls are TRBV4-1 and TRBJ2-3; unclear D gene. The V gene's germline CDR1 is MGHRA and CDR2 YSYEKL. The CDR3 spans 13 residues. V was cut by 0 bases and J by 9 bases, with 10 bases left in between. The CDR3 nucleotides are TGCGCCAGCAGCCAAGATCAAGGGTGGACGCAGTATTTT. Translation gives CASSQDQGWTQYF.

The chain links TRBV28 to TRBJ2-5, with 9 bases identical to TRBD1. Germline trimming cut 5 bases from V and 3 bases from J; bases unmatched to any gene: 7. The CDR3 sequence is 15 residues long. Germline V CDR1 and CDR2: MDHEN, SYDVKM. In DNA form, the CDR3 reads TGTGCCAGCAGTCAATCCGGGACAGGGAAAGAGACCCAGTACTTC. It encodes CASSQSGTGKETQYF.

This clone has only a few counts. This chain joins TRBV28 and TRBJ2-7; TRBD1 aligns across 9 bases. This CDR3 comprises 14 residues. V lost 7 bases, J lost 6 bases, and 10 bases stayed unmatched. Per the germline V gene, CDR1 is MDHEN and CDR2 is SYDVKM. The CDR3 region is CASTTAGQGSEQYF. Here the CDR3 DNA reads TGTGCCAGCACCACTGCGGGACAGGGCTCCGAGCAGTACTTC.

With respect to this clone: Different DNA sequences within this sample yield the same CDR3. The chain combines TRBV5-1 with TRBJ2-7, with D possibly matching TRBD1 (6 bases). Looked up from germline, CDR1 is SGHRS and CDR2 is YFSETQ. The CDR3 loop spans 15 amino acids. The V end was cut by 4 bases, the J end by 0 bases, with 14 bases between. The DNA of the CDR3 is TGCGCCAGCAGCGTAACAGGGTTACGCTCCTACGAGCAGTACTTC. It specifies CASSVTGLRSYEQYF.

The chain links TRBV6-5 to TRBJ1-1; weak D call: TRBD1 (6 bases). V was clipped by 8 bases and J by 8 bases, with 21 bases between them. Germline CDR1 and CDR2: MNHEY and SVGAGI. The CDR3 sequence is 14 residues long. CDR3 DNA: TGTGCCAGCGGTACCGTCGGGGGCTCTGAAGAAGCTTTCTTT. It specifies CASGTVGGSEEAFF.

Regarding this clone: This specimen includes other DNA sequences encoding the same CDR3. The CDR3 spells CASSPSGSSYNEQFF. Here the CDR3 DNA reads TGTGCCAGCAGCCCAAGCGGCAGCTCCTACAATGAGCAGTTCTTC. V usage is TRBV9 and J usage is TRBJ2-1, with D possibly matching TRBD2 (5 bases). CDR1 is SGDLS and CDR2 is YYNGEE in the germline V gene. Trimming took off 4 bases at V and 0 bases at J, with 11 bases between the two ends. There are 15 residues in the CDR3.

This clone was counted only a few times. This chain uses TRBV6-5 with TRBJ2-3; tentatively, D is TRBD1 (6 bases). V lost 6 bases to trimming and J lost 1 base, with 14 bases between them. The CDR3 has 15 residues. Germline CDR1 is MNHEY and CDR2 is SVGAGI. This CDR3 reads CASSLSEGGTDTQYF. The CDR3 DNA follows: TGTGCCAGCAGCTTGAGTGAGGGGGGCACAGATACGCAGTATTTT.

This clone was picked up a small number of times. The CDR3 sequence: CSVVPSVNTGELFF. CDR3 DNA sequence: TGCAGCGTTGTGCCTAGCGTTAACACCGGGGAGCTGTTTTTT. This chain connects TRBV29-1 to TRBJ2-2, with D perhaps TRBD2 (6 bases). Trimming took 4 bases from V and 2 from J, leaving 11 bases between them. This CDR3 region has 14 residues. Germline V gene lookup returns CDR1 SQVTM and CDR2 ANQGSEA.

The chain recombines TRBV6-5 with TRBJ1-2; 9 bases map to TRBD1. V was clipped by 5 bases and J by 6 bases; unmatched bases: 4. Germline-derived CDR1 and CDR2 are MNHEY and SVGAGI. The CDR3 consists of 13 residues. CDR3 DNA sequence: TGTGCCAGCAGTCGCCGGGACAGGGATGGCTACACCTTC. The encoded protein is CASSRRDRDGYTF.

This clone was seen more than once but under ten times. V usage is TRBV7-8 and J usage is TRBJ2-3, with TRBD1 identical over 12 bases. CDR1 SGHVS and CDR2 FQNEAQ come from the germline V gene. Trimming took 3 bases from V and 6 from J; bases not matched to a gene: 4. This CDR3 has 15 residues. In DNA, the CDR3 is TGTGCCAGCAGCTTCGGGACAGGGGGCGTGGATACGCAGTATTTT. Encoded protein: CASSFGTGGVDTQYF.

The V gene is TRBV5-5, the J gene TRBJ2-7; D ambiguous. Germline values: CDR1 SGHKS, CDR2 YYEKEE (reference sequence). The CDR3 is 13 residues long. Trimming removed 4 bases from V and 1 base from J, with 9 bases in between. CDR3 nucleotide sequence: TGTGCCAGCAGCACCGCAGAGTCCTACGAGCAGTACTTC. Its translation is CASSTAESYEQYF.

This clone was detected a few times. This chain joins TRBV7-8 and TRBJ2-2, with D hard to call. Germline loops: CDR1 SGHVS, CDR2 FQNEAQ. V was cut by 2 bases and J by 0 bases, with 7 bases left in between. This CDR3 comprises 15 residues. DNA of the CDR3: TGTGCCAGCAGCTTATCGCAGGCGAACACCGGGGAGCTGTTTTTT. Its translation is CASSLSQANTGELFF.

This clone showed up just a few times. The rearrangement uses TRBV4-2 and TRBJ2-1; tentatively, D is TRBD2 (6 bases). Germline CDR1 reads LGHNA; CDR2 reads YNFKEQ. The CDR3 is 16 amino acids. V was clipped by 10 bases and J by 0 bases, with 19 bases between them. CDR3 in DNA: TGTGCCACCACCCCTCGATCCGGGAGCTCCTACAATGAGCAGTTCTTC. Amino acid sequence: CATTPRSGSSYNEQFF.

This chain links TRBV5-4 with TRBJ2-3, with 7 bases aligning to TRBD2. The V and J ends lost 0 bases and 0 bases, in that order; junction bases with no gene match: 4. CDR1 and CDR2 (germline): SGHNT, YYREEE (reference sequence). This CDR3 is built from 16 residues. The CDR3 DNA is TGTGCCAGCAGCTTGGAGGCGGGAGCAAGCACAGATACGCAGTATTTT. Its protein product is CASSLEAGASTDTQYF.

The genes are TRBV10-3 and TRBJ2-3; a weak D match, TRBD2 (5 bases). Trimming cost V 4 bases and J 4 bases, with 12 bases left between them. Germline CDR1 is ENHRY and CDR2 is SYGVKD. CDR3 length: 14 amino acids. CDR3 nucleotide sequence: TGTGCCATCAGTGTAAAGACGGGATCAGATACGCAGTATTTT. Protein product: CAISVKTGSDTQYF.

This clone was counted ten times or more. The genes are TRBV7-3 and TRBJ2-3, with 8 bases fitting TRBD1. Germline assignment: CDR1 SGHTA and CDR2 FQGTGA. The ends lost 5 bases at V and 2 bases at J; junction bases unmatched: 6. CDR3 size: 15 residues. The CDR3 is CASSPGQGNTDTQYF. Here the CDR3 DNA reads TGTGCCAGCAGCCCCGGACAGGGTAACACAGATACGCAGTATTTT.

This rearrangement joins TRBV28 to TRBJ2-3; 11 bases align to TRBD2. The length of the CDR3 is 19 residues. CDR1 and CDR2 from the germline V gene are MDHEN and SYDVKM. V dropped 4 bases and J dropped 5; count of bases not matched to a gene: 17. For the CDR3, the DNA is TGTGCCAGCAGTTCCCCCGAATCACTAGCGGGAGATTTACGAGATACGCAGTATTTT. Its translation: CASSSPESLAGDLRDTQYF.